Included here is one T cell receptor (beta chain) sequence, with context. Its antigen remains unidentified. Base qualities are not provided; no much larger clone lies one nucleotide away. The sample is drawn from a study of T cells in localized non-small cell lung cancer (dated by TCRdb to between 2020 and 2021). Looking at the study overall: Comparing tumors with uninvolved tumor-adjacent lungs, the study looked at the T cell repertoires of 200 to 250 patients with early-stage NSCLC. The cohort consisted of approximately 240 treatment-naive NSCLC patients whose localized lung tumors had been resected. The mean age of the NSCLC patients was roughly 70 years, with 120 to 150 men and about a hundred women.

TCR beta CDR3 regions were sequenced from DNA using the immunoSEQ Assay. Per the original workflow: T cell density was computed as TCR beta template counts normalized to usable DNA estimated by amplifying housekeeping genes. Richness was estimated using the preseqR package, with extrapolation to 400,000 templates for PBMC samples and to 120,000 templates for tissue samples. Clonality was calculated as one minus Pielou's evenness. Tissue-enriched TCRs were identified by differential abundance testing using productive amino-acid clonotypes, minimum total count 5 and alpha 0.1. The Jaccard Index and the Morisita Overlap Index were used to measure repertoire overlap between compartments. GLIPH grouped TCR beta CDR3s together with public tetramer-defined viral CDR3s, and a viral motif had to include at least three viral sequences and also show V-gene enrichment. Drawn from immuneACCESS, this table holds only the in-frame rearrangements with V and J called that TCRdb kept. Clones are partly lost; checked studies trace under half to an unresolved V gene and leave the rest unexplained. V, J and clone size are taken as reported in that table, and D and trimming were inferred from the DNA itself. The sample data list roughly 21,000 clones, and around nine tenths of these were observed just once. The ten largest clones represent 6% to 7.5% of the sample.

At diagnosis, tumor, uninvolved tumor-adjacent lung and peripheral blood were collected and then preserved as a mix of FFPE and fresh-frozen material. For TCR repertoire profiling, blood samples were analyzed in the form of peripheral blood mononuclear cells. Its CDR3 holds 14 amino acids, cysteine through phenylalanine. CDR3 DNA is the only sequence kept; it has 42 bases, read in frame from the first base. CDR1 and CDR2, per the germline V gene (reference sequence), are LNHDA and SQIVND. Cut back by 5 bases and 5 bases, the V and J ends lie 13 bases apart. What the authors observed across the whole study: Since the design was exploratory, TCR variables were selected using unadjusted p-values with no false-discovery rate correction. Multi-region tumor sequencing was not performed, so intratumor heterogeneity could not be excluded. Of the top 100 tumor clones, a median of around 57 were detected in paired uninvolved adjacent lung; under 30 were also among that lung's top 100. Higher blood T cell density associated with longer overall survival, while higher adjacent-lung clonality associated with shorter survival. Uninvolved tumor-adjacent lung showed the highest T cell clonality, higher than tumor, which suggests more focused antigenic responses in the uninvolved tumor-adjacent lung.

This chain is built from TRBV19 and TRBJ2-1; the D segment could be TRBD2, given 6 matching bases. The receptor was derived from a woman aged 35 to 69 with stage I lung adenocarcinoma. The sample consisted of peripheral blood, taken before any cancer treatment. The nucleotide sequence reads TGTGCCAGTAGTTCGAGGGGACTTCACAATGAGCAGTTCTTC. Its translation is CASSSRGLHNEQFF.